The present entry profiles one T cell receptor beta chain with its context. One end of the junction varies from germline; a read error may be responsible. Selection for sequencing was limited to patients who had shown CD8+CD57+ cell expansion by flow cytometry. This specimen comes from a study of CD8+CD57+ T cells in acquired aplastic anemia. CDR3 and TCR beta VDJ profiling relied on genomic DNA as the template. Each CDR3 protein gets one entry after TCRdb re-called the reads with MiXCR. This table has approximately 260,000 distinct CDR3 sequences, 82% appearing once. Germline CDR1 is SGHNT and CDR2 is YENEEA. The CDR3 loop spans 14 amino acids.

The chain carries TRBV11-3 and TRBJ2-3, with D possibly TRBD1 on 6 matching bases. This clonotype was obtained from a human donor with aplastic anemia. The sequenced sample was sorted CD4+, CD8+, or CD8+CD57+ T cells (not recorded which) from PBMCs. CDR3 bases: TGTGCCGGCAGCTTAGATGTGACAGGCGATACGCAGTATTTT. This gives the protein CAGSLDVTGDTQYF.